Presented here are 30 T cell receptor beta chains from one specimen sequenced in a study of CD8 T cells in Susac syndrome. The RNA, 0.5 to 1 ug, was put through reverse transcription using random hexamers. TCRdb ran MiXCR on the immunoSEQ multiplex PCR reads and lists one entry per CDR3 protein. The sample contains 120,000 to 150,000 distinct CDR3 sequences, around 95% of which appear only once. Sequencing used CD4+ T cells from PBMCs. The receptors stem from a human donor with multiple sclerosis.

A few counts support this clonotype. In DNA, the CDR3 is TGCAGCGTTGTTAAGACCTCTAACTATGGCTACACCTTC. Protein product: CSVVKTSNYGYTF. This rearrangement joins TRBV29-1 to TRBJ1-2, with D uncertain. V dropped 4 bases and J dropped 0 bases, with 9 bases sitting between them. The germline V gene has CDR1 SQVTM and CDR2 ANQGSEA. The CDR3 contains 13 residues.

This chain uses TRBV5-6 with TRBJ1-5; TRBD1 matches 7 bases. Germline CDR1 is SGHDT and CDR2 is YYEEEE. This CDR3 has 15 amino acids. V was clipped by 1 base and J by 1 base; unmatched bases: 2. This CDR3 is CASSLMDRSNQPQHF. Here the CDR3 DNA reads TGTGCCAGCAGCTTGATGGACAGGAGCAATCAGCCCCAGCATTTT. The variable domain in full, completed from reference TRBV5-6 and TRBJ1-5, reads DAGVTQSPTHLIKTRGQQVTLRCSPKSGHDTVSWYQQALGQGPQFIFQYYEEEERQRGNFPDRFSGHQFPNYSSELNVNALLLGDSALYLCASSLMDRSNQPQHFGDGTRLSIL.

The V call is TRBV20-1, the J call TRBJ2-4; D is ambiguous. This CDR3 region has 15 residues. The germline gives CDR1 DFQATT, CDR2 SNEGSKA (reference sequence). Trimming cost V 6 bases and J 0 bases, with 15 bases left between them. The CDR3 sequence: CSAKCTDLAKNIQYF. The CDR3 DNA follows: TGCAGTGCAAAGTGCACAGATTTAGCCAAAAACATTCAGTACTTC.

The chain uses TRBV7-9 and TRBJ2-5, with 7 bases identical to TRBD1. The CDR3 consists of 13 residues. Germline V gene sequence: CDR1 SEHNR, CDR2 FQNEAQ (reference sequence). V lost 5 bases and J lost 4; bases outside the gene matches: 4. The CDR3 loop reads CASSDRAGETQYF. The CDR3 region has the DNA TGTGCCAGCAGCGACAGGGCGGGAGAGACCCAGTACTTC.

The chain has TRBV7-8 and TRBJ2-1; D may correspond to TRBD1 or TRBD2 (5 bases each). The V end lost 6 bases, the J end lost 2 bases, and 17 bases lay between the germline ends. The CDR3 runs 16 residues. Germline values: CDR1 SGHVS, CDR2 FQNEAQ. The CDR3 protein is CASRPARDGTYNEQFF. The CDR3, as DNA: TGTGCCAGCAGGCCAGCCCGGGACGGGACCTACAATGAGCAGTTCTTC.

The V call is TRBV9, the J call TRBJ2-3; possibly TRBD2 for D (5 bases). The CDR3 is made up of 16 amino acids. V gave up 3 bases and J gave up 2 bases, with 16 bases separating them. Germline CDR1 reads SGDLS; CDR2 reads YYNGEE. The CDR3 bases are TGTGCCAGCAGCGCGGAGGACGGAGTCTTCACAGATACGCAGTATTTT. The encoded protein is CASSAEDGVFTDTQYF.

The gene calls are TRBV9 and TRBJ2-3; D remains unclear. Germline V CDR1 and CDR2: SGDLS, YYNGEE. This CDR3 has 12 amino acids. Trimming left V 0 bases short and J 5 bases short, with 4 bases between. CDR3 region: CASSVGGDTQYF. The CDR3 region has the DNA TGTGCCAGCAGCGTAGGAGGAGATACGCAGTATTTT.

Written as DNA, the CDR3 is TGTGCCAGCAGAGTCTCTGGGGCCAACGTCCTGACTTTC. The encoded protein is CASRVSGANVLTF. V usage is TRBV27 and J usage is TRBJ2-6; D not resolved. This CDR3 is 13 amino acids long. Germline-derived CDR1 and CDR2 are MNHEY and SMNVEV (reference sequence). With 6 bases removed from V and 0 bases from J, the gap between germline ends came to 3 bases.

The CDR3 protein is CSVGSTGFSYEQYF. The CDR3 DNA reads as TGCAGCGTTGGAAGTACAGGGTTCTCCTACGAGCAGTACTTC. The chain is built from TRBV29-1 and TRBJ2-7; D might be TRBD1 (6 bases). Trimming stripped 4 bases from V and 0 bases from J, with 13 bases between. CDR1 SQVTM and CDR2 ANQGSEA come from the germline V gene. The CDR3 contains 14 residues.

This chain uses TRBV20-1 with TRBJ2-1; 10 bases are shared with TRBD2. V dropped 3 bases and J dropped 0; count of bases not matched to a gene: 2. Per germline, CDR1 DFQATT and CDR2 SNEGSKA (reference sequence). The CDR3 is 15 residues long. For the CDR3, the DNA is TGCAGTGCTAGGATAGCGGGGGGCTCCTACAATGAGCAGTTCTTC. Its translation: CSARIAGGSYNEQFF.

The gene calls are TRBV29-1 and TRBJ2-3; D is unresolved. V was pared by 7 bases and J by 2 bases, with 7 bases between. The CDR3 runs 11 residues. Germline V gene data show CDR1 as SQVTM and CDR2 as ANQGSEA. The CDR3 sequence is CSATHTDTQYF. The DNA of the CDR3 is TGCAGCGCAACTCACACAGATACGCAGTATTTT.

The J gene is TRBJ1-2, the V gene TRBV6-7; D is possibly TRBD1 (5 bases). TRBV6-7 is an ORF for which the function is uncertain. The V and J ends lost 6 bases and 4 bases respectively, with 27 bases between them. The CDR3 runs to 18 residues. The CDR3 here is CASRTPPGPKAPGYGYTF. The DNA for the CDR3 is TGTGCCAGCAGAACCCCACCGGGACCTAAGGCCCCAGGCTATGGCTACACCTTC.

The V and J genes are TRBV27 and TRBJ2-7, with D possibly called TRBD1 or TRBD2 (5 bases each). CDR1 is MNHEY and CDR2 is SMNVEV in the germline V gene (reference sequence). The CDR3 is made up of 15 amino acids. V gave up 2 bases and J gave up 2 bases, with 13 bases separating them. The CDR3 region has the DNA TGTGCCAGCAGTTTAATGGGGGAAGGTCCCTACGAGCAGTACTTC. It codes for CASSLMGEGPYEQYF.

This clonotype has a single count. The V and J genes are TRBV23-1 and TRBJ1-6; D gene ambiguous. Being an ORF, TRBV23-1 has a function that is uncertain. The V end lost 0 bases, the J end lost 12 bases, and 6 bases lay between the germline ends. The CDR3 contains 12 residues. CDR3 residues: CASSQSRGPLHF. Written as DNA, the CDR3 is TGCGCCAGCAGTCAATCCCGAGGACCCCTCCACTTT.

This chain links TRBV13 with TRBJ2-7, with 9 positions matching TRBD2. The V gene end was trimmed by 4 bases and the J gene end by 3 bases; junction bases not matched to a gene: 7. The CDR3 has 15 amino acids. CDR1 PRHDT and CDR2 FYEKMQ come from the germline V gene (reference sequence). DNA for the CDR3: TGTGCCAGCAGCTCCCCTAGCGGGGACTTCTACGAGCAGTACTTC. Residues: CASSSPSGDFYEQYF.

The chain uses TRBV20-1 and TRBJ1-5, with D hard to call. This CDR3 is 15 amino acids long. The V gene's germline CDR1 is DFQATT and CDR2 SNEGSKA (reference sequence). V lost 0 bases and J 2 bases, leaving 11 bases between the germline ends. The CDR3 DNA is TGCAGTGCTAGAGATTGGGAGCTGGGCAATCAGCCCCAGCATTTT. Residues: CSARDWELGNQPQHF.

This sequence joins TRBV20-1 and TRBJ2-7, with a weak D call TRBD2 (5 bases). Trimming took 1 base from V and 9 from J, leaving 19 bases between them. Germline CDR1 DFQATT, CDR2 SNEGSKA (reference sequence). The CDR3 has 14 residues. Here the CDR3 reads CSARGAGGKRAQYF. The CDR3 nucleotides read TGCAGTGCTAGAGGGGCGGGCGGAAAAAGGGCGCAGTACTTC.

The CDR3 DNA sequence: TGTGCCAGCAGTGAAGACTACTCGGGCACCCAGTACTTC. Translated, it gives CASSEDYSGTQYF. This chain uses TRBV6-1 with TRBJ2-5; D uncertain. This CDR3 contains 13 residues. V lost 1 base and J lost 8, with 11 bases in between. In germline, CDR1 is MNHNS, CDR2 SASEGT.

This chain links TRBV28 with TRBJ2-5; D not resolved. CDR3 length equals 13 residues. Trimming left V 3 bases short and J 5 bases short, with 10 bases between. Germline CDR1 and CDR2: MDHEN and SYDVKM. This chain's CDR3 is CASSFGRSETQYF. The CDR3 DNA follows: TGTGCCAGCAGTTTCGGCAGGTCGGAGACCCAGTACTTC. Drawing the rest from reference TRBV28 and TRBJ2-5, the complete variable domain is DVKVTQSSRYLVKRTGEKVFLECVQDMDHENMFWYRQDPGLGLRLIYFSYDVKMKEKGDIPEGYSVSREKKERFSLILESASTNQTSMYLCASSFGRSETQYFGPGTRLLVL.

The V and J genes are TRBV3-1 and TRBJ2-1; the match to TRBD2 covers 9 bases. The CDR3 runs to 19 residues. V trimming: 0 bases; J trimming: 7 bases; junction bases outside the gene matches: 16. CDR1 and CDR2 (germline): LGHDT, YNNKEL (reference sequence). The CDR3 loop is CASSQEGGRVAGVRNEQFF. The CDR3 DNA reads TGTGCCAGCAGCCAAGAAGGGGGCCGAGTAGCGGGAGTACGGAATGAGCAGTTCTTC.

The chain recombines TRBV20-1 with TRBJ2-3; either TRBD1 or TRBD2 may supply D (5 bases each). The CDR3 loop spans 14 amino acids. Per the germline V gene, CDR1 is DFQATT and CDR2 is SNEGSKA (reference sequence). Trimming left V 1 base short and J 2 bases short, with 10 bases between. For the CDR3, the DNA is TGCAGTGCTAGAGTGAGGGGAACCACAGATACGCAGTATTTT. It is translated as CSARVRGTTDTQYF.

The chain has TRBV5-1 and TRBJ2-1; 8 bases are a match to TRBD2. Germline-derived CDR1 and CDR2 are SGHRS and YFSETQ. The CDR3 loop spans 13 amino acids. The trim removed 4 bases at V and 5 bases at J, leaving 2 bases unmatched. The CDR3 is CASSLLADNEQFF. CDR3 coding DNA: TGCGCCAGCAGCCTACTAGCGGACAATGAGCAGTTCTTC.

The J gene is TRBJ2-1, the V gene TRBV25-1, with 7 bases matching TRBD1. This CDR3 contains 15 residues. With V trimmed by 2 bases and J by 4 bases, 5 bases remained unmatched. CDR1 is MGHDK and CDR2 is SYGVNS in the germline V gene. The CDR3 protein is CASSEPGQLYNEQFF. DNA for the CDR3: TGTGCCAGCAGTGAACCGGGACAGCTGTACAATGAGCAGTTCTTC.

V gene TRBV5-4 combines with J gene TRBJ2-7, with TRBD1 matching over 8 bases. This CDR3 is built from 15 residues. V gave up 1 base and J gave up 4 bases; unmatched junction bases: 7. CDR1 is SGHNT, CDR2 YYREEE, per germline (reference sequence). The CDR3 reads CASSLSRQGNYEQYF. CDR3 nucleotides: TGTGCCAGCAGCTTGTCGCGACAGGGGAATTACGAGCAGTACTTC.

This clonotype appeared once. This chain uses TRBV29-1 with TRBJ2-1; 7 bases align to TRBD1. The CDR3 spans 13 residues. Trimming cost V 7 bases and J 13 bases; bases outside gene matches: 16. Germline V gene data show CDR1 as SQVTM and CDR2 as ANQGSEA. As DNA, the CDR3 is TGCAGCGGGGATTTGACAGGGTCGGTTGGTCAGTTCTTC. Its translation is CSGDLTGSVGQFF.

The chain combines TRBV20-1 with TRBJ2-1; tentatively, D is TRBD2 (5 bases). Germline loops: CDR1 DFQATT, CDR2 SNEGSKA (reference sequence). The CDR3 contains 15 residues. The V gene lost 1 base and the J gene lost 8 bases, with 18 bases spanning the gap. In nucleotides, the CDR3 is TGCAGTGCTAGAGGACGGACTCTGGCTCGGCATGAGCAGTTCTTC. Translated, it gives CSARGRTLARHEQFF.

The chain links TRBV5-1 to TRBJ2-3; the D is unclear. V lost 3 bases to trimming and J lost 3 bases, with 8 bases between them. The CDR3 is 13 amino acids. Germline V lookup: CDR1 SGHRS, CDR2 YFSETQ. CDR3 bases: TGCGCCAGCAGCTACCTGTTAACAGATACGCAGTATTTT. Translating it yields CASSYLLTDTQYF.

V and J are TRBV24-1 and TRBJ2-3; D possibly corresponds to TRBD1 (5 bases). Trimming shortened V by 1 base and J by 5 bases, and 15 bases separated the two germline ends. The CDR3 length is 16 residues. The germline CDR1 and CDR2 sequences are KGHDR and SFDVKD. The CDR3 sequence: CATSDLGAGSGDTQYF. For the CDR3, the DNA is TGTGCCACCAGTGATTTAGGGGCAGGGTCCGGAGATACGCAGTATTTT.

The chain recombines TRBV29-1 with TRBJ2-7; D uncertain. This CDR3 region has 14 residues. V was clipped by 3 bases and J by 0 bases, with 12 bases between them. Germline loops: CDR1 SQVTM, CDR2 ANQGSEA. CDR3 DNA: TGCAGCGTTGAGCTGGGCCCCTTCTCCTACGAGCAGTACTTC. Translation gives CSVELGPFSYEQYF.

This clonotype was counted once. This chain joins TRBV4-1 and TRBJ2-1, with 11 positions matching TRBD2. The CDR3 is made up of 16 amino acids. The ends lost 1 base at V and 10 bases at J; junction bases unmatched: 9. Germline lookup yields CDR1 MGHRA and CDR2 YSYEKL. Here the CDR3 reads CASSQALAGGLMEQFF. As DNA, the CDR3 is TGCGCCAGCAGCCAAGCTTTAGCGGGAGGGCTGATGGAGCAGTTCTTC.